This record concerns one TCR beta chain sequence. The CDR3 runs to 20 residues. Per the germline V gene, CDR1 is KGHSH and CDR2 is LQKENI. The trim removed 6 bases at V and 3 bases at J, leaving 22 bases unmatched. This specimen comes from a study of T cells in localized non-small cell lung cancer. Only in-frame clones appear in the TCRdb table, and some are missing; sequencing was by immunoSEQ multiplex PCR. The repertoire holds under 55,000 clones, with roughly 91% as singletons. The material was PBMCs, obtained before any cancer treatment. The receptor's source is a woman aged 35-75 years with stage II lung adenocarcinoma. The chain is built from TRBV18 and TRBJ2-2, with TRBD2 identical over 7 bases. The CDR3 spells CASSFNPTGRAGLDTGELFF. The DNA of the CDR3 is TGTGCCAGCTCCTTCAATCCAACCGGGAGAGCGGGATTGGACACCGGGGAGCTGTTTTTT.